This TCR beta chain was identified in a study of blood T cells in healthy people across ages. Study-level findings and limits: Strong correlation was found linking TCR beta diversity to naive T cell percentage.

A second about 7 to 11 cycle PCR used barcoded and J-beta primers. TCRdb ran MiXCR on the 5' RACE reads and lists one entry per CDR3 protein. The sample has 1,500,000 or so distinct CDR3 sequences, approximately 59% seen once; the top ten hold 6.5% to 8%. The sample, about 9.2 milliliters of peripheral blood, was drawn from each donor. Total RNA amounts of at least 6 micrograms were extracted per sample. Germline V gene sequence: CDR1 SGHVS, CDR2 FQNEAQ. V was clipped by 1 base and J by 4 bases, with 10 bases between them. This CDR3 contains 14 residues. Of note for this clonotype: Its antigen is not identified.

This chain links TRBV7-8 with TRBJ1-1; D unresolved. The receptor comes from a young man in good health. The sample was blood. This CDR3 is CASSLETAVTEAFF. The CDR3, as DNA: TGTGCCAGCAGCTTAGAGACCGCTGTCACTGAAGCTTTCTTT.